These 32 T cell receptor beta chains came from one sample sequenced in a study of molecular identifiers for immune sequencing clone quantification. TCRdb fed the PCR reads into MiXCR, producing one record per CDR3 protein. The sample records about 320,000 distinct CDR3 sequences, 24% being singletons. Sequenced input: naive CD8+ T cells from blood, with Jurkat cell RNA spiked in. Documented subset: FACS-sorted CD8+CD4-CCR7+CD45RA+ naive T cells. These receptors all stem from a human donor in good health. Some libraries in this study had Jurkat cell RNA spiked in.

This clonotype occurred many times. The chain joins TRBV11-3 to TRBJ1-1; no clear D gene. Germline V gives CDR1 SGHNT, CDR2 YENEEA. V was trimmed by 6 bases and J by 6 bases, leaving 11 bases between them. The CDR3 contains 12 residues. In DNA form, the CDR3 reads TGTGCCAGCAGTTCAAGTGGGGCTGAAGCTTTCTTT. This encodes CASSSSGAEAFF.

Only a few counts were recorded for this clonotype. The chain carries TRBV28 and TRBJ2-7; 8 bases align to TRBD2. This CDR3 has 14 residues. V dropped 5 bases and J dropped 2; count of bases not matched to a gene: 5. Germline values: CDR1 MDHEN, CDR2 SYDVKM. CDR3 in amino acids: CASSQTSAPYEQYF. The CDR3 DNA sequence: TGTGCCAGCAGTCAGACTAGCGCCCCCTACGAGCAGTACTTC.

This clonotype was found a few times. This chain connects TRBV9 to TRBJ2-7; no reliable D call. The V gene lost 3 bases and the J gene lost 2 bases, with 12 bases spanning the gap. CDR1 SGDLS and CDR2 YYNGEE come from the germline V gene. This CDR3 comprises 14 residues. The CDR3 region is CASSAVNSPYEQYF. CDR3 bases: TGTGCCAGCAGCGCGGTCAACTCCCCCTACGAGCAGTACTTC.

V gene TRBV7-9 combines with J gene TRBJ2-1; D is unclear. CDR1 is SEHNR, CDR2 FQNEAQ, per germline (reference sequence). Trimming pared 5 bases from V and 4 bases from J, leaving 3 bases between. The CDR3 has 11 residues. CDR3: CASSGYNEQFF. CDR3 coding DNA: TGTGCCAGCAGCGGATACAATGAGCAGTTCTTC.

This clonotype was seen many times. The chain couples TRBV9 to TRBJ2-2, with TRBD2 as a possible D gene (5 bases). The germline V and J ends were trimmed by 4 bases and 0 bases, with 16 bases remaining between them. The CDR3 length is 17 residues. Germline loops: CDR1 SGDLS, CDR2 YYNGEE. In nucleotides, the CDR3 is TGTGCCAGCAGCCACCCTAGAGGGCAGGCGAACACCGGGGAGCTGTTTTTT. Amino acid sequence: CASSHPRGQANTGELFF.

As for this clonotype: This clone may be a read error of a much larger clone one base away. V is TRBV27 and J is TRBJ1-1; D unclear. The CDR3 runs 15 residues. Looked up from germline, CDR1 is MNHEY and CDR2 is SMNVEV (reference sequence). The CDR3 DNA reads TGTGCCTGCAGTTTAAACGCACTTCCGAACACTGAAGCTTTCTTT. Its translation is CACSLNALPNTEAFF.

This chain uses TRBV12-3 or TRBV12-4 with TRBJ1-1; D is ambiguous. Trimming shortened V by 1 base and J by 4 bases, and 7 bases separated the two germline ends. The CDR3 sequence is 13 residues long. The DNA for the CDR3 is TGTGCCAGCAGTTTAGGAGTTATCACTGAAGCTTTCTTT. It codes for CASSLGVITEAFF.

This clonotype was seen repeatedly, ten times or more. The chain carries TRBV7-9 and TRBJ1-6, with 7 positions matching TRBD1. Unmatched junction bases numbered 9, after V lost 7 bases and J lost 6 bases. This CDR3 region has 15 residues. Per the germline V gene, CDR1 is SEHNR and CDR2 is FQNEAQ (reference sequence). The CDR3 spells CASTKAGQFNSPLHF. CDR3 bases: TGTGCCAGCACCAAAGCGGGACAGTTTAATTCACCCCTCCACTTT.

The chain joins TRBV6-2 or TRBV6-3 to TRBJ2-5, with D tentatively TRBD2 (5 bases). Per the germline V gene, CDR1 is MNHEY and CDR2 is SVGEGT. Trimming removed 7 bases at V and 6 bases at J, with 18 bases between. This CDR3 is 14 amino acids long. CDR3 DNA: TGTGCCAGCACCCCGGGATTTTATCAAAAGACCCAGTACTTC. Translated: CASTPGFYQKTQYF.

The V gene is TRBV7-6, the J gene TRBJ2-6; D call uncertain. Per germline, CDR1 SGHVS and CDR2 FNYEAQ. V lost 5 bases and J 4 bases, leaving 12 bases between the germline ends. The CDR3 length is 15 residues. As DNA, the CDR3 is TGTGCCAGCAGCGTCTCGGAAGGAGGGGCCAACGTCCTGACTTTC. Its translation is CASSVSEGGANVLTF.

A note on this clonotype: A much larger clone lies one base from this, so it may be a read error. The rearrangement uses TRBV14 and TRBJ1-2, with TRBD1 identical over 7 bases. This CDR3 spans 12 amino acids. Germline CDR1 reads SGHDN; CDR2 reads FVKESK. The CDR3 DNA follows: TGTGTCAGCAGCCCGGGACAGTATGGCTACACCTTC. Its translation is CVSSPGQYGYTF.

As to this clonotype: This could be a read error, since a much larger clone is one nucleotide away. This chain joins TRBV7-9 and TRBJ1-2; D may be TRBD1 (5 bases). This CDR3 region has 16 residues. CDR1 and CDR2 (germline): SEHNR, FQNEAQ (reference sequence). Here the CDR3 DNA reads TGTGCCAGCAGCTCCGGTTCAGGGTTCGTTAACTATGCCTACACCTTC. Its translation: CASSSGSGFVNYAYTF.

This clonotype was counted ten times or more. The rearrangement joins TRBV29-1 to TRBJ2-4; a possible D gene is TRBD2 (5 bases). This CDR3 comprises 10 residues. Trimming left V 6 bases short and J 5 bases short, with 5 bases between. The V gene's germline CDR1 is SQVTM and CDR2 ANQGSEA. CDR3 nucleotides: TGCAGCGTGAGGGAAAACATTCAGTACTTC. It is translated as CSVRENIQYF.

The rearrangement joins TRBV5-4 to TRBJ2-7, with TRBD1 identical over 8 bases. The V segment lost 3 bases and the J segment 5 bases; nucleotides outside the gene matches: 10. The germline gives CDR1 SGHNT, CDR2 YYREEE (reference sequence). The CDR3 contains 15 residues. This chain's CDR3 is CASSWVPGQVDEQYF. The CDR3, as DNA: TGTGCCAGCAGCTGGGTACCGGGACAGGTTGACGAGCAGTACTTC.

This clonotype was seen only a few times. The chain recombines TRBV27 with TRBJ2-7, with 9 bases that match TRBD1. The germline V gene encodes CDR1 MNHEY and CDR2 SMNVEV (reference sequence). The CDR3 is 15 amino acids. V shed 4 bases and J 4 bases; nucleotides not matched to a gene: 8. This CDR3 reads CASSSTGTGFYEQYF. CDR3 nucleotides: TGTGCCAGCAGTTCAACCGGGACAGGGTTTTACGAGCAGTACTTC.

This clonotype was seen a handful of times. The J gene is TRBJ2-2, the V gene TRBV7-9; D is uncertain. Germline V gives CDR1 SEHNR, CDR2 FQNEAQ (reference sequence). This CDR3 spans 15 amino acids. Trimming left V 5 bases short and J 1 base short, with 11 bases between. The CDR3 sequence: CASSGPEQNTGELFF. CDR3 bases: TGTGCCAGCAGCGGGCCTGAGCAGAACACCGGGGAGCTGTTTTTT.

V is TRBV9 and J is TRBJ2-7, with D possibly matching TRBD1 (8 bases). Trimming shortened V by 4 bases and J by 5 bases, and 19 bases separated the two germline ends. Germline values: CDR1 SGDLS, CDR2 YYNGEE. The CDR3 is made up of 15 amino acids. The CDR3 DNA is TGTGCCAGCAGCACAGGGGGGGGCCCGGGGGACGAGCAGTACTTC. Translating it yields CASSTGGGPGDEQYF.

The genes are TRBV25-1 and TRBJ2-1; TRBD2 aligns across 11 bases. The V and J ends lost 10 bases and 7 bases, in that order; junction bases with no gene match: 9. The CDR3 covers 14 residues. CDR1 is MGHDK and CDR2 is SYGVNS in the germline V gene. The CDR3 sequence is CATLGLADGNEQFF. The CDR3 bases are TGTGCCACACTGGGACTAGCGGACGGTAATGAGCAGTTCTTC.

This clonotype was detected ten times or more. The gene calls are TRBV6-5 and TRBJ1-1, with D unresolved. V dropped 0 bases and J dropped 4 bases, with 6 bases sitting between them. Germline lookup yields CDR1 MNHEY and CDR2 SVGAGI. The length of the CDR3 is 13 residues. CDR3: CASSYSPFTEAFF. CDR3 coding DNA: TGTGCCAGCAGTTACTCCCCATTCACTGAAGCTTTCTTT.

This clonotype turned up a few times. The CDR3: CASSLSVTYEQYF. CDR3 DNA: TGTGCCAGCAGTTTATCGGTGACCTACGAGCAGTACTTC. The chain is built from TRBV27 and TRBJ2-7; D unresolved. Deletions cut 0 bases from V and 2 bases from J, with 5 bases between. Germline V CDR1 and CDR2: MNHEY, SMNVEV (reference sequence). The CDR3 is 13 residues long.

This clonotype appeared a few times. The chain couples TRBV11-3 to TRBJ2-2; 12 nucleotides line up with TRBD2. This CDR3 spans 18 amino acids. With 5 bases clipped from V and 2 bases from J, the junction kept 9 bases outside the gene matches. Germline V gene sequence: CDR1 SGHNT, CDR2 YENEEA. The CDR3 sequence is CASSPRLAGGRNTGELFF. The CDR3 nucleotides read TGTGCCAGCAGCCCCCGCCTAGCGGGAGGGCGCAACACCGGGGAGCTGTTTTTT.

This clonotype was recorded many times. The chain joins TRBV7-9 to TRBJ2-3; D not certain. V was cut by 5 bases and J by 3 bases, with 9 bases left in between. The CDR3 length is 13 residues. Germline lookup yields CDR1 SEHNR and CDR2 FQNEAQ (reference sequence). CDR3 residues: CASSPENTDTQYF. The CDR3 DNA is TGTGCCAGCAGCCCGGAGAATACAGATACGCAGTATTTT.

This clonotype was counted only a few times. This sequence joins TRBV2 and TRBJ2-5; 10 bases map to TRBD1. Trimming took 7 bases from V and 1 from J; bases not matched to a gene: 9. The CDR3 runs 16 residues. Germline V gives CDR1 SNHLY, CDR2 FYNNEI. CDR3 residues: CASIRGTGVFQETQYF. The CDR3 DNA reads TGTGCCAGCATTAGGGGGACAGGGGTTTTCCAAGAGACCCAGTACTTC.

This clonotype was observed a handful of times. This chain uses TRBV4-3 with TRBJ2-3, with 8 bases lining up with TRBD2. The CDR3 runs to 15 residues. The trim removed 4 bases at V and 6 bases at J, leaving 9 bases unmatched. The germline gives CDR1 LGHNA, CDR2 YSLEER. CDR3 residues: CASSPGLSSGDTQYF. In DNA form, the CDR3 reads TGCGCCAGCAGCCCGGGACTGTCTAGCGGGGATACGCAGTATTTT.

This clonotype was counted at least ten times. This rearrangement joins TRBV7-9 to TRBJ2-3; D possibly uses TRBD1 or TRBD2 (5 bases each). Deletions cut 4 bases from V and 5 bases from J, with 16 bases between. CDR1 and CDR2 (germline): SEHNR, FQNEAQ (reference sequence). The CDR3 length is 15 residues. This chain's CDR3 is CASSSGLGREDTQYF. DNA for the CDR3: TGTGCCAGCAGCTCCGGGTTGGGACGTGAAGATACGCAGTATTTT.

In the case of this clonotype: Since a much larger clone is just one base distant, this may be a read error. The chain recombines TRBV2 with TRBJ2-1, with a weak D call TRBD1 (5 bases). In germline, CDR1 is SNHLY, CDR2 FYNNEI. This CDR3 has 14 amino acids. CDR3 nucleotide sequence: TGTGCCGGCAGTCACAGGAGCTCCTACAATGAGCAGTTCTTC. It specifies CAGSHRSSYNEQFF.

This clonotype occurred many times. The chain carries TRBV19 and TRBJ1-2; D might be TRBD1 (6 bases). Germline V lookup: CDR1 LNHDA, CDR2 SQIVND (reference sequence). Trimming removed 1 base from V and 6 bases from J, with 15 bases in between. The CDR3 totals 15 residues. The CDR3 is CASSIGFRGRDGYTF. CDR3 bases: TGTGCCAGTAGTATAGGATTCAGGGGTCGCGATGGCTACACCTTC.

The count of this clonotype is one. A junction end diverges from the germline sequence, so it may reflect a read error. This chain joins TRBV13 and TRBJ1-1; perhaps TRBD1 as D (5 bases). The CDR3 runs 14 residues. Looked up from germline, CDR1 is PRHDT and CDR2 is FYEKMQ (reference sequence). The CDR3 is CASSLVTANTEAIF. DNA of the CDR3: TGTGCCAGCAGCTTAGTGACAGCGAACACTGAAGCTATCTTT.

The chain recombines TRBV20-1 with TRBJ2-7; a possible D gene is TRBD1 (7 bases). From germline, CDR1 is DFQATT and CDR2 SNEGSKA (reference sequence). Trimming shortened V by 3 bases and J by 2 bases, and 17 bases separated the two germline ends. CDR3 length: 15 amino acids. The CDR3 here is CSARDYRQGPYEQYF. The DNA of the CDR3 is TGCAGTGCTAGGGACTACAGACAGGGTCCCTACGAGCAGTACTTC.

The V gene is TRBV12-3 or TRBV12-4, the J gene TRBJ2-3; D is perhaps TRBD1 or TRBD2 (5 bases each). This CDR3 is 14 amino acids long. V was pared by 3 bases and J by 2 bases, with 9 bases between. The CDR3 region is CASSFMGTTDTQYF. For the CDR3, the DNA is TGTGCCAGCAGTTTTATGGGGACCACAGATACGCAGTATTTT.

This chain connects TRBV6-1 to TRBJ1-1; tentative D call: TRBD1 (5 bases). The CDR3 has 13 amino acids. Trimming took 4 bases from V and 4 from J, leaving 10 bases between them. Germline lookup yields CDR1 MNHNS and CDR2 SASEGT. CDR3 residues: CASSGQGLTEAFF. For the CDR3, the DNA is TGTGCCAGCAGTGGGCAGGGCCTCACTGAAGCTTTCTTT.

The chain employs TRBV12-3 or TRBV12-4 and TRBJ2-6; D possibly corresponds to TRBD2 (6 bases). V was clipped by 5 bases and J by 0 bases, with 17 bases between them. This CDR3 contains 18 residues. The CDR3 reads CASSLSGDKSSGANVLTF. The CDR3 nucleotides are TGTGCCAGCAGTCTTAGCGGAGATAAGAGCTCTGGGGCCAACGTCCTGACTTTC.